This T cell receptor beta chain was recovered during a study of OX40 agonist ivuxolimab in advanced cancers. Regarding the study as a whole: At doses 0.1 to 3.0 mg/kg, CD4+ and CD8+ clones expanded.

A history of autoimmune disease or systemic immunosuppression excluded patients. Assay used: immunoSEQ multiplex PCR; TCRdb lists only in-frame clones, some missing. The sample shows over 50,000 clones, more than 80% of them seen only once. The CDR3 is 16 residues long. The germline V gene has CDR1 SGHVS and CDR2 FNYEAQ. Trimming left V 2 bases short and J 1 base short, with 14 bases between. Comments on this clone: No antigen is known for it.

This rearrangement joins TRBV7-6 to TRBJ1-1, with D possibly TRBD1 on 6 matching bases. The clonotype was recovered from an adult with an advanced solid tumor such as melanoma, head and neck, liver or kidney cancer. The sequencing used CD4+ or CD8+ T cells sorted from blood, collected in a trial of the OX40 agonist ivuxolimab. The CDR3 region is CASSLPPGTRNTEAFF. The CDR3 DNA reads TGTGCCAGCAGCTTACCCCCTGGGACAAGGAACACTGAAGCTTTCTTT.